This T cell receptor (beta chain) comes out of a study of blood T cell repertoires in COVID-19. Libraries were prepared by immunoSEQ multiplex PCR; TCRdb keeps only in-frame clonotypes and omits some of them. This sample has about 170,000 clones; 84% occur once, and the top ten carry around 2.7%. V was clipped by 4 bases and J by 0 bases, with 18 bases between them. This CDR3 has 17 residues. Germline V gene data show CDR1 as MDHEN and CDR2 as SYDVKM. This receptor was identified in an elderly woman with COVID-19, enrolled during active disease. Sequenced: peripheral blood. The gene calls are TRBV28 and TRBJ1-2, with D unclear. CDR3 nucleotides: TGTGCCAGCAGTTATGCTGGGCTAAAAGACACTAACTATGGCTACACCTTC. Its protein is CASSYAGLKDTNYGYTF.